Listed below are T cell receptor beta chains from one sample, sequenced in a study of glioma-infiltrating T cells. TCRdb ran MiXCR on the multiplex PCR reads and lists one entry per CDR3 protein. The table records roughly 100,000 distinct CDR3 sequences, about 28% of them present only once. Sequenced: glioma tissue, nonneoplastic brain tissue, or PBMCs (not recorded which). These TCRs come from a human donor with low-grade glioma or glioblastoma, undergoing nonglioma brain surgery, or in good health (not recorded which). Both conserved end residues are part of each CDR3. The D gene is left open where the match is weak. The size field is filled for only some rows; it gives once, few, many or a size class.

V,D,size,J,CDR3,DNA
TRBV6-1,.,many,TRBJ1-3,CASSIDRSGNTIYF,TGTGCCAGCAGTATAGACAGGTCTGGAAACACCATATATTTT
TRBV7-7,.,many,TRBJ2-1,CASSPNPPGTSEQFF,TGTGCTAGCAGCCCTAACCCCCCGGGGACGAGTGAGCAGTTCTTC
TRBV6-1,.,many,TRBJ1-2,CASSESLTDVYGYTF,TGTGCCAGCAGTGAGAGCCTGACAGACGTCTATGGCTACACCTTC
TRBV6-1,.,many,TRBJ1-1,CASTRVLNTEAFF,TGTGCCAGCACAAGGGTCCTGAACACTGAAGCTTTCTTT
TRBV6-6,.,.,TRBJ2-3,CASSYSEVERDTQYF,TGTGCCAGCAGTTACTCAGAGGTTGAGAGAGATACGCAGTATTTT
TRBV3-1,.,.,TRBJ2-5,CASSQAAGEETQYF,TGTGCCAGCAGCCAAGCAGCAGGGGAGGAGACCCAGTACTTC
TRBV6-1,TRBD1,many,TRBJ1-3,CASTPDRASGNTIYF,TGTGCCAGCACTCCAGACAGGGCCAGTGGAAACACCATATATTTT
TRBV11-2,.,.,TRBJ2-3,CASSLHRGTDTQYF,TGTGCCAGCAGCCTCCACCGGGGCACAGATACGCAGTATTTT
TRBV2,.,many,TRBJ1-5,CASSVDSNQPQHF,TGTGCCAGCAGTGTGGATAGCAATCAGCCCCAGCATTTT
TRBV11-1,.,.,TRBJ2-5,CASSLVGETQYF,TGTGCCAGCAGCTTGGTGGGAGAGACCCAGTACTTC
TRBV15,TRBD1,.,TRBJ1-1,CATSPTRQGEAFF,TGTGCCACCAGCCCAACTAGACAGGGCGAAGCTTTCTTT
TRBV19,TRBD1,medium-sized,TRBJ1-6,CASSIFARGRFALHF,TGTGCCAGTAGTATTTTTGCCAGGGGGCGCTTCGCCCTCCACTTT
TRBV5-5,.,few,TRBJ1-5,CASSPKGDGYQPQHF,TGTGCCAGCAGCCCAAAGGGGGACGGCTATCAGCCCCAGCATTTT
TRBV20-1,.,.,TRBJ1-1,CSAITLTEFNTEAFF,TGCAGTGCTATCACCTTGACGGAGTTTAACACTGAAGCTTTCTTT
TRBV28,TRBD2,.,TRBJ2-5,CASSTLKNSGREQETQYF,TGTGCCAGCAGCACCCTGAAGAATAGCGGGAGGGAACAAGAGACCCAGTACTTC
TRBV27,TRBD1,many,TRBJ2-7,CASRRDRGLSEQYF,TGTGCCAGCAGGAGGGACAGGGGGCTAAGCGAGCAGTACTTC
TRBV20-1,TRBD1,.,TRBJ1-5,CSATNLRTKGARPEHF,TGCAGTGCTACAAACCTCAGGACGAAGGGGGCGCGACCCGAGCATTTT
TRBV20-1,.,many,TRBJ1-5,CSGSKGNSNQPQHF,TGCAGTGGGAGCAAGGGGAATAGCAATCAGCCCCAGCATTTT
TRBV20-1,TRBD1,many,TRBJ1-2,CSALTTGRSYTF,TGCAGTGCTTTAACGACAGGGAGGAGCTACACCTTC
TRBV29-1,.,few,TRBJ2-7,CSAEVGGNEQYF,TGCAGCGCTGAAGTGGGGGGTAACGAGCAGTACTTC
TRBV20-1,.,many,TRBJ2-5,CSATGAGETQYF,TGCAGTGCTACGGGGGCTGGGGAGACCCAGTACTTC
TRBV20-1,TRBD1,many,TRBJ1-1,CSAGNRGRRRMNTEAFF,TGCAGTGCTGGGAACAGGGGGCGCAGGAGGATGAACACTGAAGCTTTCTTT
TRBV6-2/TRBV6-3,.,many,TRBJ2-5,CASSFPGLETQYF,TGTGCCAGCAGTTTTCCAGGGTTGGAGACCCAGTACTTC
TRBV24-1,.,many,TRBJ1-1,CATSALAENTEAFF,TGTGCCACCAGTGCGTTGGCAGAAAACACTGAAGCTTTCTTT
TRBV7-9,.,.,TRBJ1-2,CASSLLHPDGYTF,TGTGCCAGCAGCTTACTTCACCCGGATGGCTACACCTTC
TRBV2,.,.,TRBJ1-2,CASPPDSIYGYTF,TGTGCCTCCCCCCCCGACAGTATCTATGGCTACACCTTC
TRBV18,.,once,TRBJ1-2,CASSHSGTLSNYNYTF,TGTGCCAGCTCACATTCCGGCACACTATCTAACTATAACTACACCTTC
TRBV3-1,TRBD1,few,TRBJ1-2,CASSHYDRAPLRANYGYTF,TGTGCCAGCAGCCATTACGACAGGGCCCCCTTAAGAGCTAACTATGGCTACACCTTC
TRBV4-1,.,.,TRBJ2-5,CASSQGNSVGQETQYF,TGCGCCAGCAGCCAAGGGAATAGCGTGGGCCAAGAGACCCAGTACTTT
TRBV7-3,TRBD1,few,TRBJ2-3,CASSSTPGGGTDTQYF,TGTGCCAGCAGCTCGACCCCAGGGGGTGGAACAGATACGCAGTATTTT
TRBV20-1,.,many,TRBJ1-6,CSARFAADSPLHF,TGCAGTGCTCGATTCGCGGCCGATTCACCCCTCCACTTT
TRBV3-1,.,few,TRBJ2-1,CASSQDLATNEQFF,TGTGCCAGCAGCCAAGATCTAGCGACCAATGAGCAGTTCTTC
TRBV27,TRBD1,many,TRBJ2-7,CASSSQGLSYEQYF,TGTGCCAGCAGTTCACAGGGGCTCTCCTACGAGCAGTACTTC
TRBV10-3,TRBD1,.,TRBJ1-2,CAIGTLPGGEHGYTF,TGTGCCATCGGCACTCTCCCAGGGGGTGAACATGGCTACACCTTC
TRBV24-1,.,many,TRBJ2-1,CATSTRFSYNEQFF,TGTGCCACCAGTACGAGGTTTTCCTACAATGAGCAGTTCTTC
TRBV3-1,.,many,TRBJ2-7,CASSQNRDSSPYF,TGTGCCAGCAGCCAAAACCGGGACTCGAGTCCGTACTTC
TRBV7-2,.,.,TRBJ1-1,CASRHREVNTEDFF,TGTGCCAGCAGGCACAGGGAGGTGAACACTGAAGATTTCTTT